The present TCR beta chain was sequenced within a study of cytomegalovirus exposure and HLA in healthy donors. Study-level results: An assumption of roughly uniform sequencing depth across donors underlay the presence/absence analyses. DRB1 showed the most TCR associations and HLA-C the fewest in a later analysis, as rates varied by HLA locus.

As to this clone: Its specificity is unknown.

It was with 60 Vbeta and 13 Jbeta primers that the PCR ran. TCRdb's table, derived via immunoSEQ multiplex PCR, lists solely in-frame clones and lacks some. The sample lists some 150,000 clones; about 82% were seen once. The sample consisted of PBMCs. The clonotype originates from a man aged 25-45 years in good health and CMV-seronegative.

The CDR3: CASIPGQDPYEQYF. DNA for the CDR3: TGTGCCAGCATTCCGGGACAGGACCCCTACGAGCAGTACTTC. The V and J genes are TRBV28 and TRBJ2-7; 8 bases fit TRBD1. After removal of 7 bases from V and 2 bases from J, the junction contained 7 bases not matched to a gene. Germline CDR1 is MDHEN and CDR2 is SYDVKM. CDR3 length equals 14 residues.